This TCR beta chain is from a study of vaccination and CD4 T cells after COVID-19. About the study: The cells were exposed to overlapping spike peptides originating from SARS-CoV-2, HCoV-NL63, HCoV-OC43 and HCoV-229E for stimulation. Broader study findings: Convalescent patients gained a median approximately 90% of their reactive clones only post-vaccination.

Points on this clonotype: Its antigen remains unknown.

The Oncomine TCR Beta short-read assay sequenced DNA from cultured CD4+ T cells. Researchers extracted genomic DNA from CD4+ T cells that had been cultured. TCRdb re-analysed the PCR reads in MiXCR, keeping a single row per CDR3 protein. The data contain 11,000 or so distinct CDR3 sequences, 40% to 50% of them seen just once; the ten biggest clones take up around 35%. Treatment denoted: roughly 11-day PBMC culture with coronavirus spike peptide pools or control peptides (ViraFEST assay). Negative-selection isolation of CD4+ T cells was performed after 9 to 11 days of culture. The V gene end was trimmed by 5 bases and the J gene end by 4 bases; junction bases not matched to a gene: 6. Germline V gene lookup returns CDR1 SGHTA and CDR2 FQGNSA. This CDR3 region has 15 residues.

The chain links TRBV7-2 to TRBJ1-3; 9 bases match TRBD1. This receptor was identified in a human donor who had recovered from COVID-19. The source material was CD4+ T cells from blood, cultured in vitro. The CDR3 sequence: CASSPSGTGGNTIYF. As DNA, the CDR3 is TGTGCCAGCAGCCCCTCCGGGACAGGGGGAAACACCATATATTTT. The variable domain in full, completed from reference TRBV7-2 and TRBJ1-3, reads GAGVSQSPSNKVTEKGKDVELRCDPISGHTALYWYRQSLGQGLEFLIYFQGNSAPDKSGLPSDRFSAERTGGSVSTLTIQRTQQEDSAVYLCASSPSGTGGNTIYFGEGSWLTVV.